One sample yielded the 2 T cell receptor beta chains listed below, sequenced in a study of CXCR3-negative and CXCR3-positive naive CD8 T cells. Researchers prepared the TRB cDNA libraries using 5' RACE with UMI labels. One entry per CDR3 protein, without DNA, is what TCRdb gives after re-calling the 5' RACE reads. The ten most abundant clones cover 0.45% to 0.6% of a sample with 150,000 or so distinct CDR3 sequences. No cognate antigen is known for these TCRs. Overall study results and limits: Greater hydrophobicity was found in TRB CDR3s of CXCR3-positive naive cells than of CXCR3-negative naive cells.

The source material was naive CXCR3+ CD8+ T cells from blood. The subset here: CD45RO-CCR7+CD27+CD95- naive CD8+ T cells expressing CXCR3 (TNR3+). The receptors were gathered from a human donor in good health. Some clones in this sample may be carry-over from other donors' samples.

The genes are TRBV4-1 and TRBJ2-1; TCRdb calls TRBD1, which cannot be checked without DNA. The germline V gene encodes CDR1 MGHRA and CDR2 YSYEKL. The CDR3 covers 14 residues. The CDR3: CASSLVGDQDEQFF.

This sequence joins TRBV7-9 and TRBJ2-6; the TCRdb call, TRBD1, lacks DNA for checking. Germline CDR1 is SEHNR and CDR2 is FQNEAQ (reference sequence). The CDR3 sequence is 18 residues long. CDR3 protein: CASSSAGTVSSGANVLTF.